The 27 T cell receptor beta chains below all came from one sample that was sequenced in a study of blood T cell repertoires in COVID-19. Only in-frame clones appear in the TCRdb table, and some are missing; sequencing was by immunoSEQ multiplex PCR. The repertoire consists of 97,000 or so clones, with approximately 85% occurring once and the leading ten covering around 9.5%. Sequencing was carried out using peripheral blood. The receptors originated from a man in his forties with active or convalescent COVID-19.

The chain combines TRBV3-1 (or the pseudogene TRBV3-2) with TRBJ2-3, with 12 bases aligning to TRBD2. CDR1 and CDR2 from the germline V gene are LGHDT and YNNKEL (reference sequence). The CDR3 has 16 residues. V was pared by 5 bases and J by 4 bases, with 7 bases of the junction left unmatched. CDR3 sequence: CASSKTSGGFADTQYF. Here the CDR3 DNA reads TGTGCCAGCAGCAAGACTAGCGGGGGATTTGCAGATACGCAGTATTTT.

The J gene is TRBJ1-2, the V gene TRBV28, with 8 bases aligning to TRBD1. With 2 bases clipped from V and 5 bases from J, the junction kept 7 bases outside the gene matches. The V gene's germline CDR1 is MDHEN and CDR2 SYDVKM. The CDR3 extends over 15 amino acids. The CDR3 sequence: CASSLQGAGGYGYTF. The CDR3 coding sequence is TGTGCCAGCAGTTTACAGGGGGCAGGGGGATATGGCTACACCTTC.

This chain uses TRBV2 with TRBJ2-7, with a possible D match to TRBD1 (6 bases). This CDR3 is built from 14 residues. The V gene's germline CDR1 is SNHLY and CDR2 FYNNEI. The germline V and J ends were trimmed by 3 bases and 9 bases, with 18 bases remaining between them. The CDR3: CASSEDSTLRGQYF. The CDR3 bases are TGTGCCAGCAGTGAGGACAGTACTCTACGAGGGCAGTACTTC. The whole variable domain, filled in from reference TRBV2 and TRBJ2-7, reads EPEVTQTPSHQVTQMGQEVILRCVPISNHLYFYWYRQILGQKVEFLVSFYNNEISEKSEIFDDQFSVERPDGSNFTLKIRSTKLEDSAMYFCASSEDSTLRGQYFGPGTRLTVT.

The sample holds one count of this clone. Other DNA variants within this sample encode the same CDR3. V is TRBV6-4 and J is TRBJ2-2; a weak D match, TRBD2 (5 bases). Germline assignment: CDR1 MRHNA and CDR2 SNTAGT. The CDR3 covers 14 residues. V lost 5 bases and J lost 5, with 12 bases in between. CDR3 in DNA: TGTGCCAGCAGTCCTTCCCCGGGGACCGGGGAGCTGTTTTTT. Translation: CASSPSPGTGELFF.

This clone was counted once. The chain carries TRBV28 and TRBJ1-2, with TRBD1 identical over 7 bases. This CDR3 is 13 amino acids long. V was clipped by 6 bases and J by 5 bases; unmatched bases: 6. Germline lookup yields CDR1 MDHEN and CDR2 SYDVKM. CDR3 amino acids: CASSSTGRYGYTF. In DNA form, the CDR3 reads TGTGCCAGCAGCTCGACAGGGCGGTATGGCTACACCTTC.

The chain links TRBV5-4 to TRBJ2-1, with D perhaps TRBD2 (5 bases). The CDR3 contains 13 residues. V lost 5 bases and J 8 bases, leaving 14 bases between the germline ends. Per the germline V gene, CDR1 is SGHNT and CDR2 is YYREEE (reference sequence). The chain's CDR3 is CASRTTDLDEQFF. The DNA of the CDR3 is TGTGCCAGCAGAACGACGGACTTAGATGAGCAGTTCTTC.

CDR3 loop: CASSLAGQLNTEAFF. CDR3 nucleotide sequence: TGTGCCAGCAGCTTGGCGGGACAGTTGAACACTGAAGCTTTCTTT. The V gene is TRBV11-2, the J gene TRBJ1-1; 7 positions agree with TRBD1. The CDR3 covers 15 residues. The V gene end was trimmed by 3 bases and the J gene end by 0 bases; junction bases not matched to a gene: 4. CDR1 and CDR2 from the germline V gene are SGHAT and FQNNGV.

This clone was found a few times. The chain has TRBV5-6 and TRBJ1-4; D perhaps matches TRBD1 (5 bases). Per the germline V gene, CDR1 is SGHDT and CDR2 is YYEEEE. CDR3 length: 14 amino acids. With 1 base removed from V and 8 bases from J, the gap between germline ends came to 12 bases. The CDR3: CASSLRGSGEKLFF. The CDR3 DNA sequence: TGTGCCAGCAGCTTGAGGGGAAGTGGCGAAAAACTGTTTTTT.

The rearrangement uses TRBV18 and TRBJ2-6; 8 bases are shared with TRBD1. The V gene end was trimmed by 4 bases and the J gene end by 0 bases; junction bases not matched to a gene: 11. The CDR3 is 19 residues long. Germline CDR1 is KGHSH and CDR2 is LQKENI. CDR3 sequence (DNA): TGTGCCAGCTCACGGGAATTGGGACAGGCGCGCTCTGGGGCCAACGTCCTGACTTTC. Protein: CASSRELGQARSGANVLTF.

The V gene is TRBV7-2, the J gene TRBJ2-1; D perhaps matches TRBD1 (6 bases). CDR1 and CDR2 (germline): SGHTA, FQGNSA. The CDR3 length is 17 residues. Trimming took off 1 base at V and 3 bases at J, with 16 bases between the two ends. The CDR3 bases are TGTGCCAGCAGCTTAGAAGCAGGGGCGCTCTTCTACAATGAGCAGTTCTTC. Its translation is CASSLEAGALFYNEQFF.

The J gene is TRBJ2-5, the V gene TRBV18; no reliable D call. The CDR3 sequence is 14 residues long. Trimming took 3 bases from V and 5 from J, leaving 13 bases between them. CDR1 and CDR2 from the germline V gene are KGHSH and LQKENI. The CDR3 spells CASSPGLLSETQYF. In DNA form, the CDR3 reads TGTGCCAGCTCACCGGGCCTCCTTTCGGAGACCCAGTACTTC. Full variable domain (outside the CDR3, taken from reference TRBV18 and TRBJ2-5): NAGVMQNPRHLVRRRGQEARLRCSPMKGHSHVYWYRQLPEEGLKFMVYLQKENIIDESGMPKERFSAEFPKEGPSILRIQQVVRGDSAAYFCASSPGLLSETQYFGPGTRLLVL.

This chain links TRBV7-9 with TRBJ1-1, with 8 nucleotides matching TRBD1. The V segment lost 1 base and the J segment 1 base; nucleotides outside the gene matches: 5. In germline, CDR1 is SEHNR, CDR2 FQNEAQ (reference sequence). The CDR3 totals 16 residues. The chain's CDR3 is CASSLGTGSPNTEAFF. The CDR3 bases are TGTGCCAGCAGCTTAGGGACAGGGTCGCCGAACACTGAAGCTTTCTTT.

This clone was observed a single time. This chain uses TRBV6-5 with TRBJ2-1, with D unclear. The CDR3 is made up of 15 amino acids. V was shortened by 0 bases and J by 0 bases, with 6 bases between the two germline ends. Germline assignment: CDR1 MNHEY and CDR2 SVGAGI. CDR3 sequence (DNA): TGTGCCAGCAGTTACTCGGCGGCCTCCTACAATGAGCAGTTCTTC. This gives the protein CASSYSAASYNEQFF.

The J gene is TRBJ2-7, the V gene TRBV18; 8 positions agree with TRBD1. CDR1 is KGHSH, CDR2 LQKENI, per germline. V lost 4 bases and J lost 2; bases outside the gene matches: 4. This CDR3 spans 14 amino acids. The CDR3 nucleotides are TGTGCCAGCTCACTTGGACAGGGAACCTACGAGCAGTACTTC. Translation gives CASSLGQGTYEQYF.

The chain combines TRBV6-5 with TRBJ1-3, with no clear D. The germline CDR1 and CDR2 sequences are MNHEY and SVGAGI. The CDR3 runs to 15 residues. V was clipped by 0 bases and J by 0 bases, with 6 bases between them. This chain's CDR3 is CASSYSSDSGNTIYF. As DNA, the CDR3 is TGTGCCAGCAGTTACTCGAGCGACTCTGGAAACACCATATATTTT.

This chain links TRBV7-2 with TRBJ2-7; a weak D match, TRBD2 (6 bases). This CDR3 has 14 amino acids. CDR1 is SGHTA and CDR2 is FQGNSA in the germline V gene. The V end was cut by 5 bases, the J end by 1 base, with 12 bases between. The CDR3 DNA reads TGTGCCAGCAGCCTACCGGCGGGGTCCTACGAGCAGTACTTC. Its protein is CASSLPAGSYEQYF.

The V and J genes are TRBV9 and TRBJ2-2; 7 bases line up with TRBD2. Germline lookup yields CDR1 SGDLS and CDR2 YYNGEE. This CDR3 is 15 amino acids long. J gave up 5 bases and V 1 base, and 5 bases lay outside the gene matches. CDR3 DNA sequence: TGTGCCAGCAGCGTATGGGACGGGGGGACCGGGGAGCTGTTTTTT. Its protein product is CASSVWDGGTGELFF.

This clone was seen once. In nucleotides, the CDR3 is TGTGCCAGCAGTGATGCCGCGGGCCAAAACACTGAAGCTTTCTTT. This sequence encodes CASSDAAGQNTEAFF. The J gene is TRBJ1-1, the V gene TRBV2, with D unresolved. Germline loops: CDR1 SNHLY, CDR2 FYNNEI. V was pared by 3 bases and J by 2 bases, with 13 bases between. This CDR3 has 15 residues.

This rearrangement joins TRBV7-3 to TRBJ2-3; 9 nucleotides agree with TRBD2. In germline, CDR1 is SGHTA, CDR2 FQGTGA. V lost 4 bases to trimming and J lost 6 bases; unmatched junction nucleotides: 8. The CDR3 spans 15 residues. CDR3: CASSYGTSLGDTQYF. CDR3 DNA: TGTGCCAGCAGCTATGGGACTAGCTTAGGGGATACGCAGTATTTT. Full variable domain (missing parts from reference TRBV7-3 and TRBJ2-3): GAGVSQTPSNKVTEKGKYVELRCDPISGHTALYWYRQSLGQGPEFLIYFQGTGAADDSGLPNDRFFAVRPEGSVSTLKIQRTERGDSAVYLCASSYGTSLGDTQYFGPGTRLTVL.

The genes are TRBV12-3 or TRBV12-4 and TRBJ2-4; D may be TRBD2 (6 bases). CDR3 size: 13 residues. Trimming removed 3 bases at V and 7 bases at J, with 10 bases between. For the CDR3, the DNA is TGTGCCAGCAGTTTTTCTGCGGGGAACATTCAGTACTTC. Protein product: CASSFSAGNIQYF.

This clone has only a few counts. V is TRBV3-1 (or the pseudogene TRBV3-2) and J is TRBJ1-1; D call uncertain. The CDR3 contains 13 residues. Germline V gene sequence: CDR1 LGHDT, CDR2 YNNKEL (reference sequence). V gave up 4 bases and J gave up 0 bases, with 6 bases separating them. The CDR3 DNA reads as TGTGCCAGCAGCCCGGGATTGAACACTGAAGCTTTCTTT. Translation gives CASSPGLNTEAFF.

The chain employs TRBV4-1 and TRBJ1-5, with D maybe TRBD1 (6 bases). V was clipped by 0 bases and J by 3 bases, with 9 bases between them. The germline gives CDR1 MGHRA, CDR2 YSYEKL. This CDR3 contains 15 residues. The CDR3 DNA follows: TGCGCCAGCAGCCAAGATATGGGACACAATCAGCCCCAGCATTTT. It is translated as CASSQDMGHNQPQHF.

This clone was recorded a few times. The rearrangement links TRBV11-2 to TRBJ1-2; TRBD1 aligns across 8 bases. The V gene end was trimmed by 4 bases and the J gene end by 6 bases; junction bases not matched to a gene: 16. Germline assignment: CDR1 SGHAT and CDR2 FQNNGV. The CDR3 has 17 amino acids. CDR3 nucleotide sequence: TGTGCCAGCAGCTCGTTAGCTCCGGACAGGGCCAAGCATGGCTACACCTTC. The encoded protein is CASSSLAPDRAKHGYTF.

This clone was seen only once. This chain connects TRBV11-2 to TRBJ1-1, with D tentatively TRBD1 (6 bases). The CDR3 runs 15 residues. Germline V lookup: CDR1 SGHAT, CDR2 FQNNGV. V lost 5 bases and J lost 1, with 14 bases in between. The CDR3 here is CASSTHRVRNTEAFF. As DNA, the CDR3 is TGTGCCAGCAGCACTCACAGGGTGAGGAACACTGAAGCTTTCTTT.

The chain joins TRBV10-3 to TRBJ1-3; 9 bases align to TRBD1. The V segment lost 6 bases and the J segment 3 bases; nucleotides outside the gene matches: 3. This CDR3 is built from 14 residues. Germline loops: CDR1 ENHRY, CDR2 SYGVKD. The CDR3 reads CAISTGGLGNTIYF. The CDR3 DNA follows: TGTGCCATCAGCACAGGGGGCCTTGGAAACACCATATATTTT.

The chain recombines TRBV9 with TRBJ2-3; 7 bases line up with TRBD2. V shed 4 bases and J 1 base; nucleotides not matched to a gene: 12. The CDR3 is 17 amino acids. The germline V gene encodes CDR1 SGDLS and CDR2 YYNGEE. In nucleotides, the CDR3 is TGTGCCAGCAGCCCCCCCGTCGGGGCGGGGGGCACAGATACGCAGTATTTT. Residues: CASSPPVGAGGTDTQYF.

This clone was recorded only once. The V gene is TRBV7-9, the J gene TRBJ1-2; 8 nucleotides agree with TRBD1. CDR3 size: 13 residues. CDR1 is SEHNR, CDR2 FQNEAQ, per germline (reference sequence). V was clipped by 8 bases and J by 5 bases; unmatched bases: 7. CDR3 region: CASRQGATYGYTF. CDR3 sequence (DNA): TGTGCCAGCCGGCAGGGGGCAACGTATGGCTACACCTTC. Full variable domain (outside the CDR3, taken from reference TRBV7-9 and TRBJ1-2): DTGVSQNPRHKITKRGQNVTFRCDPISEHNRLYWYRQTLGQGPEFLTYFQNEAQLEKSRLLSDRFSAERPKGSFSTLEIQRTEQGDSAMYLCASRQGATYGYTFGSGTRLTVV.